This record concerns one T cell receptor beta chain sequence. The sample belongs to a study of control samples from healthy donors and cancer patients. The CDR3 runs 17 residues. Trimming pared 1 base from V and 6 bases from J, leaving 16 bases between. The germline gives CDR1 SGHVS, CDR2 FQNEAQ. Here immunoSEQ multiplex PCR was the method, and the copy in TCRdb shows in-frame clones only, minus some. The sample contains over 200,000 clones, 82% of which appear only once. Sequencing was done on a sample of PBMCs. The rearrangement links TRBV7-8 to TRBJ1-6; no reliable D call. This TCR came from a woman in her sixties with lung cancer. The chain's CDR3 is CASSLGEPGLSNSPLHF. The CDR3 region has the DNA TGTGCCAGCAGCTTAGGAGAACCGGGTCTCTCTAATTCACCCCTCCACTTT.